The 11 T cell receptor beta chains below were found in one sample sequenced in a study of T cells expressing NK-cell markers. TCRdb reanalyzed the 5' RACE reads and collapses them to one entry per CDR3 protein, without DNA. The table for this sample gives a few hundred thousand distinct CDR3 sequences. Sample: blood T cells: a sorted CD56 or NKG2C T cell subset, CD4+ or CD8+ T cells, or bulk PBMC T cells (not recorded which). The source is a man aged 18 to 69 in good health.

The chain is built from TRBV7-2 and TRBJ1-5. The germline CDR1 and CDR2 sequences are SGHTA and FQGNSA. The CDR3 consists of 20 residues. CDR3 residues: CASSLGWSGSSSQRVQPQHF.

This rearrangement joins TRBV27 to TRBJ2-3; TCRdb's D call, TRBD1, is unchecked because there is no DNA. The CDR3 loop spans 15 amino acids. The germline CDR1 and CDR2 sequences are MNHEY and SMNVEV (reference sequence). The CDR3 loop is CASRGGAGFTDTQYF.

The chain joins TRBV28 to TRBJ2-1; TCRdb's D call of TRBD1 is untestable without DNA. The CDR3 runs to 12 residues. The germline V gene has CDR1 MDHEN and CDR2 SYDVKM. The CDR3 loop reads CASTRGGREQFF. The full variable domain, with the rest looked up from reference TRBV28 and TRBJ2-1, is DVKVTQSSRYLVKRTGEKVFLECVQDMDHENMFWYRQDPGLGLRLIYFSYDVKMKEKGDIPEGYSVSREKKERFSLILESASTNQTSMYLCASTRGGREQFFGPGTRLTVL.

The CDR3 protein is CASMGRGQALSNTGELFF. The genes are TRBV6-1 and TRBJ2-2; TCRdb's D gene call, TRBD1, goes unchecked for lack of DNA. Germline lookup yields CDR1 MNHNS and CDR2 SASEGT. The CDR3 spans 18 residues.

The chain carries TRBV20-1 and TRBJ2-7. CDR3 length equals 12 residues. CDR1 is DFQATT and CDR2 is SNEGSKA in the germline V gene (reference sequence). CDR3 amino acids: CSAGTVSYEQYF.

The CDR3 sequence: CASSLRDYGTEAFF. The rearrangement links TRBV7-9 to TRBJ1-1. Germline V gene sequence: CDR1 SEHNR, CDR2 FQNEAQ (reference sequence). The CDR3 runs to 14 residues.

The chain carries TRBV5-1 and TRBJ2-7; TCRdb indicates TRBD2, and absent DNA this call remains unverified. This CDR3 spans 18 amino acids. CDR1 SGHRS and CDR2 YFSETQ come from the germline V gene. The CDR3 loop reads CASSRPGTSGGAGYEQYF.

V is TRBV9 and J is TRBJ2-3; TCRdb gives TRBD1 as the D gene, but with no DNA this cannot be confirmed. This CDR3 contains 16 residues. Per the germline V gene, CDR1 is SGDLS and CDR2 is YYNGEE. The chain's CDR3 is CASSVDLRGGTDTQYF.

The J gene is TRBJ2-1, the V gene TRBV28; TCRdb picks TRBD1, but there is no DNA to check that call. The CDR3 totals 14 residues. Germline V gives CDR1 MDHEN, CDR2 SYDVKM. The CDR3 loop reads CASSLEDRRATEFF.

The J gene is TRBJ2-7, the V gene TRBV20-1; the TRBD2 assignment by TCRdb is unverifiable without DNA. The CDR3 has 11 amino acids. Germline CDR1 reads DFQATT; CDR2 reads SNEGSKA (reference sequence). This chain's CDR3 is CSASPGPNQYF.

The V call is TRBV6-5, the J call TRBJ1-3. The CDR3 is 15 amino acids. The germline CDR1 and CDR2 sequences are MNHEY and SVGAGI. The CDR3 sequence is CASSYTGISGNTIYF.